A single T cell receptor (beta chain) is shown here with its context. The antigen it recognizes is unknown. At one end, the junction sequence differs from germline, possibly due to a read error. The data were taken from a study of CD8+CD57+ T cells in acquired aplastic anemia (dated by TCRdb to 2016 to 2018). Concerning the study at large: A mean of 3.2 ug of DNA, ranging from about 0.2 to 27.4 ug, was extracted from sorted CD4+ and CD8+ cells. A CD8+CD57+ expansion meant a frequency higher than the mean frequency seen in healthy subjects. Paper-wide results and their limitations: CD8+ Simpson's diversity did not differ significantly between patients and healthy controls (P=0.060). Around 28 CD8+ CDR3 sequences were found to be shared between patients and controls, but these sequences appeared to be highly expressed in patients and within the immunodominant clones of the patients.

Flow cytometry had shown CD8+CD57+ cell expansion in the patients selected for sequencing. Severe acquired aplastic anemia was diagnosed in all patients according to International Study of Aplastic Anemia and Agranulocytosis and Camitta criteria. Patients had received no therapy at the time of blood sampling. In the study, sorted CD4+ and CD8+ blood T cells from patients with severe aplastic anemia and from healthy subjects underwent deep sequencing of TCR repertoires. In the USA, patient enrollment took place under clinicaltrials.gov protocols 00001620, 01623167, 00001397, 00071045, 00081523 and 00961064. Ficoll-Paque density gradient centrifugation was used to isolate peripheral blood mononuclear cells. Before DNA extraction, CD4+ and CD8+ T cells were sorted by FACS or by magnetic beads. CDR1 is given as SEHNR and CDR2 as FQNEAQ, both from the germline V gene (reference sequence). Including cysteine and phenylalanine, the CDR3 has 14 amino acids. Only the CDR3 DNA is retained, 42 bases long and in frame from the first base.

TCR beta VDJ combination and CDR3 sequence profiling used genomic DNA as the template. An Illumina HiSeq 2000 was used for TCR repertoire sequencing. The original methods were these. TRBV/TRBJ rearrangement plots, CDR3 size and DJ length profiles, and Simpson's diversity index were used to evaluate the repertoires. Whichever DNA sequence was most abundant in the deep sequencing data was defined as the immunodominant clone. CDR3 amino acid sequences were screened for sharing across subjects and were compared with published repertoires and the VDJdb database. TCRdb reworked the public reads: Q25 trimming with fastp, MiXCR clone assembly, productive beta chains retained. One record per CDR3 amino acid sequence lists the most common genes and DNA. These V and J calls derive from TCRdb rather than the authors' analysis. A total of roughly 250,000 distinct CDR3 sequences appear in this sample, 82% of them only once. The biggest ten clones account for 40% to 55% of the sample.

The receptor was isolated from a human donor with aplastic anemia. This chain joins TRBV7-9 to TRBJ2-7, with TRBD1 matching 7 junction bases. Input material: sorted CD4+, CD8+, or CD8+CD57+ T cells (not recorded which) from PBMCs. The sequence in DNA is TGTGCCAGCAGCGTCCCGGACAGGTCCTACGCGCAGTACTTC. This translates into CASSVPDRSYAQYF.